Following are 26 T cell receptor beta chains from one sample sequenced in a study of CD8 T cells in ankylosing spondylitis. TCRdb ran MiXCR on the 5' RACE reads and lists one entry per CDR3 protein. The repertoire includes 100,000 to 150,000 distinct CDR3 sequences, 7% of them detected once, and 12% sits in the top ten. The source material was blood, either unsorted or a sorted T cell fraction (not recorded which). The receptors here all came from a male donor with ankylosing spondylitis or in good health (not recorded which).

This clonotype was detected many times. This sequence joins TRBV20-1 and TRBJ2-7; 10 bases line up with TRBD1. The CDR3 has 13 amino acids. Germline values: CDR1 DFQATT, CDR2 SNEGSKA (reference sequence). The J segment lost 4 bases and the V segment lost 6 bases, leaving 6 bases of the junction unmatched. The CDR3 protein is CSAEDRGTYEQYF. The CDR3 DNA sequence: TGCAGTGCGGAGGACAGGGGGACTTACGAGCAGTACTTC.

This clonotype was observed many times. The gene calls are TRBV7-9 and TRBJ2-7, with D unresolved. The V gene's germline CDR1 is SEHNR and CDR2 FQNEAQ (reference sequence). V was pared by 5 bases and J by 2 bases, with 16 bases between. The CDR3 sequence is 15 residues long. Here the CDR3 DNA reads TGTGCCAGCAGCCCATTCTTGCTGCCACCCTACGAGCAGTACTTC. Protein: CASSPFLLPPYEQYF.

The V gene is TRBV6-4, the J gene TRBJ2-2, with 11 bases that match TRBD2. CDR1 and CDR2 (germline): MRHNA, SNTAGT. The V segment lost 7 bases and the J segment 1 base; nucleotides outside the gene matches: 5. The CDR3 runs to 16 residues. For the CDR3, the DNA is TGTGCCAGCAAGAAACTAGCGGGGGAGAACACCGGGGAGCTGTTTTTT. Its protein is CASKKLAGENTGELFF.

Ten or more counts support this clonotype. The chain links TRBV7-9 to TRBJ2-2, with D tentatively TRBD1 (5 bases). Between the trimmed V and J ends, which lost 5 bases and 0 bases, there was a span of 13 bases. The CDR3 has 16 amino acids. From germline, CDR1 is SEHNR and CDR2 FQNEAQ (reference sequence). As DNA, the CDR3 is TGTGCCAGCAGCCCGACAGTCCCCGCGAACACCGGGGAGCTGTTTTTT. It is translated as CASSPTVPANTGELFF.

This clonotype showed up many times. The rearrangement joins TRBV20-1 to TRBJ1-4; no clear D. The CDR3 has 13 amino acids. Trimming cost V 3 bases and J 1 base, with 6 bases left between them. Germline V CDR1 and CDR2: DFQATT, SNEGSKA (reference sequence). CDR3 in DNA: TGCAGTGCTAGGTGGGGAACTAATGAAAAACTGTTTTTT. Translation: CSARWGTNEKLFF.

The CDR3 nucleotides are TGTGCCAGCTCACCGGGGACAGGAGAAGAGGAAAAACTGTTTTTT. This encodes CASSPGTGEEEKLFF. The chain uses TRBV18 and TRBJ1-4, with 8 bases that match TRBD1. The CDR3 covers 15 residues. Germline values: CDR1 KGHSH, CDR2 LQKENI. V lost 3 bases, J lost 8 bases, and 8 bases stayed unmatched. The full variable domain, completed using reference TRBV18 and TRBJ1-4, is NAGVMQNPRHLVRRRGQEARLRCSPMKGHSHVYWYRQLPEEGLKFMVYLQKENIIDESGMPKERFSAEFPKEGPSILRIQQVVRGDSAAYFCASSPGTGEEEKLFFGSGTQLSVL.

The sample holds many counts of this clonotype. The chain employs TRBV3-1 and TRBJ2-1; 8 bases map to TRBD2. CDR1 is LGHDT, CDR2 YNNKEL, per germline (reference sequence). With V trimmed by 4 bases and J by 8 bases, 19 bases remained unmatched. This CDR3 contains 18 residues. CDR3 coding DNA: TGTGCCAGCAGCCGCGGGGGGCCCAGTGGCGGGAGTTCGGATGAGCAGTTCTTC. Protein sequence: CASSRGGPSGGSSDEQFF.

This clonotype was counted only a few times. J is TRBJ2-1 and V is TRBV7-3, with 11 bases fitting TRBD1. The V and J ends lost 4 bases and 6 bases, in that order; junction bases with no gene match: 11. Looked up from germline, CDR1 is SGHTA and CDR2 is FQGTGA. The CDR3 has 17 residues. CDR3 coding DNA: TGTGCCAGCAGCTCCCGAAACCACGGGACAGGGGGCAATGAGCAGTTCTTC. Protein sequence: CASSSRNHGTGGNEQFF.

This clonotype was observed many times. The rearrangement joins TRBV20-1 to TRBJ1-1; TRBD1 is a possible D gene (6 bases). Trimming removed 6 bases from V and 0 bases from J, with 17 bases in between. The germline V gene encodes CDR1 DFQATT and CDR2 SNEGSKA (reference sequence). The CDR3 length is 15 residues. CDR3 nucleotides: TGCAGTGCGGGCGGGGGGGCCGGTATGAACACTGAAGCTTTCTTT. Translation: CSAGGGAGMNTEAFF.

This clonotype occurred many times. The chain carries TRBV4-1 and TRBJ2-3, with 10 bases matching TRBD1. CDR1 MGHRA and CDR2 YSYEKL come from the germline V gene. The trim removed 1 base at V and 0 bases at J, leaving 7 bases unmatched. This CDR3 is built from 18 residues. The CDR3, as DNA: TGCGCCAGCAGCCAAGGGACAGGGGGGAGACCTAGCACAGATACGCAGTATTTT. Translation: CASSQGTGGRPSTDTQYF.

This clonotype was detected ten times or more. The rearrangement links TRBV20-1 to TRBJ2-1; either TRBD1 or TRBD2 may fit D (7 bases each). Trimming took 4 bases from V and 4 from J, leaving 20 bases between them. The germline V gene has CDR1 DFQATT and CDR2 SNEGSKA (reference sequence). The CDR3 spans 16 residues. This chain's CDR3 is CSAINRGGESYNEQFF. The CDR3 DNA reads TGCAGTGCTATTAACAGGGGAGGGGAGTCATACAATGAGCAGTTCTTC.

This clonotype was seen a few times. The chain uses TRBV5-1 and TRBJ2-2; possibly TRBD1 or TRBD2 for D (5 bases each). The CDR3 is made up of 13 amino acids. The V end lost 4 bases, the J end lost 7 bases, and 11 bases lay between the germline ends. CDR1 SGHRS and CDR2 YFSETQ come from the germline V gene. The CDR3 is CASSPWGIGELFF. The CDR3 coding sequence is TGCGCCAGCAGCCCCTGGGGGATCGGGGAGCTGTTTTTT.

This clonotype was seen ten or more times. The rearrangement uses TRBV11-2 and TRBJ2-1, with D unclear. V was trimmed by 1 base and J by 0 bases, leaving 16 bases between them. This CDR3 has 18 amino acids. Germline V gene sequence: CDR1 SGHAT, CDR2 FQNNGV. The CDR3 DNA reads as TGTGCCAGCAGCTTAGGGTTGTGGGGAAAGAGCTCCTACAATGAGCAGTTCTTC. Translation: CASSLGLWGKSSYNEQFF.

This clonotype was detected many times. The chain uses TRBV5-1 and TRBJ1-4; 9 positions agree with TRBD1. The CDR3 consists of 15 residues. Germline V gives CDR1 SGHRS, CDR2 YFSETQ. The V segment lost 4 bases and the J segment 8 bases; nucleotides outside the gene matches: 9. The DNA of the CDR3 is TGCGCCAGCAGCCCGGGACAGGGAACCAACGAAAAACTGTTTTTT. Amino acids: CASSPGQGTNEKLFF.

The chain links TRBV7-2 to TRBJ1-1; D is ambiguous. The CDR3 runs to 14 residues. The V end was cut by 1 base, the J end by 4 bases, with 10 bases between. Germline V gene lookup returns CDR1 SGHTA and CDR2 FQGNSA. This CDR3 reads CASSLGGVITEAFF. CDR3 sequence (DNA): TGTGCCAGCAGCTTAGGCGGGGTGATCACTGAAGCTTTCTTT.

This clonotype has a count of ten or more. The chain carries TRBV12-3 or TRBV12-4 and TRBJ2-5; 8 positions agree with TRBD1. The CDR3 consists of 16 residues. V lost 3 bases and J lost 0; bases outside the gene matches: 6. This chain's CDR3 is CASSFGDRRYQETQYF. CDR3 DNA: TGTGCCAGCAGTTTCGGGGACAGGAGGTACCAAGAGACCCAGTACTTC.

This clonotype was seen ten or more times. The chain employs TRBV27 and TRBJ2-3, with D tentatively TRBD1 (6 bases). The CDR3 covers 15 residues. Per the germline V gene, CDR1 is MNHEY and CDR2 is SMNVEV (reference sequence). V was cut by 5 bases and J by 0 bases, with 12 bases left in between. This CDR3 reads CASSAGVSSTDTQYF. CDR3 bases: TGTGCCAGCAGTGCAGGGGTTTCTAGCACAGATACGCAGTATTTT.

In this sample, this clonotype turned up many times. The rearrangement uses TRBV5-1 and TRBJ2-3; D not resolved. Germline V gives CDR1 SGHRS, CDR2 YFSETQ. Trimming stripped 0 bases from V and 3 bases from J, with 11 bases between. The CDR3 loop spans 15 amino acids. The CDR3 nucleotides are TGCGCCAGCAGCTTGGCGGATCCCCGAACAGATACGCAGTATTTT. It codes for CASSLADPRTDTQYF.

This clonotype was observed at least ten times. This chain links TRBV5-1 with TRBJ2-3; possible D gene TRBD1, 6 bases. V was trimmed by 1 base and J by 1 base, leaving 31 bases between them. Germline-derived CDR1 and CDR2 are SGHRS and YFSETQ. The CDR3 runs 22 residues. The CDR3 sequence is CASSLRTGRGPVSLVGTDTQYF. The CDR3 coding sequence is TGCGCCAGCAGCTTGCGCACAGGGCGAGGCCCTGTGTCCCTAGTAGGCACAGATACGCAGTATTTT.

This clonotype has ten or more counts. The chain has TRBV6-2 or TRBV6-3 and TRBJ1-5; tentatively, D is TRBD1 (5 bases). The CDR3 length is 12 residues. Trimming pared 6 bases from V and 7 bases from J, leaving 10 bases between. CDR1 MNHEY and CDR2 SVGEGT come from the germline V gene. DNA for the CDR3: TGTGCCAGCAGACCCCAGGGACAGCCCCAGCATTTT. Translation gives CASRPQGQPQHF.

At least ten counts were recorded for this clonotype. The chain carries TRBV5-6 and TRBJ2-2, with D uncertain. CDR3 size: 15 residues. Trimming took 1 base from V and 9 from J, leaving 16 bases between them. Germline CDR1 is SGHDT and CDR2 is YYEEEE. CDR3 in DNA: TGTGCCAGCAGCTTGACTACCGTTTTTTCCCGGGAGCTGTTTTTT. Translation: CASSLTTVFSRELFF.

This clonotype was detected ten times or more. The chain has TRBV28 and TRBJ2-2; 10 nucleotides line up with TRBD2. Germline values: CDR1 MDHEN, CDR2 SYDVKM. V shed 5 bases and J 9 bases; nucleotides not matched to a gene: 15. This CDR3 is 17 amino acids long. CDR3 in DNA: TGTGCCAGCAGTGCCCCAATGGAGGGTAGCGGGAGGTGGGAGCTGTTTTTT. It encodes CASSAPMEGSGRWELFF.

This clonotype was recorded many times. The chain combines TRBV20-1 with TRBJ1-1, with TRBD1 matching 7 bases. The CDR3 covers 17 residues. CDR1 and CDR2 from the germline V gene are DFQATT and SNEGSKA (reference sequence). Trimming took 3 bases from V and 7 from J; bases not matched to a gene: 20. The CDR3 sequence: CSARGREGRQGRNEAFF. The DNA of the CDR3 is TGCAGTGCTAGGGGGCGGGAGGGTCGACAGGGAAGAAATGAAGCTTTCTTT.

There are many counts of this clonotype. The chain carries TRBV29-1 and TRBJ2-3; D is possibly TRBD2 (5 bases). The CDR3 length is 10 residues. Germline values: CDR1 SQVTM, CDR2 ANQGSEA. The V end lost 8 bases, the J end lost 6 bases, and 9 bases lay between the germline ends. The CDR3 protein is CSLRGDTQYF. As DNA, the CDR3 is TGCAGCTTGCGAGGGGATACGCAGTATTTT.

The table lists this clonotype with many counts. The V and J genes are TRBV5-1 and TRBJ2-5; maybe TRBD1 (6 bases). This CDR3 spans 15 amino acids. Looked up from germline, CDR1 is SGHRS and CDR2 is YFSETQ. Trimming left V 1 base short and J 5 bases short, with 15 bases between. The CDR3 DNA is TGCGCCAGCAGCTTGCTCGGACAGCGGACGGAGACCCAGTACTTC. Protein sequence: CASSLLGQRTETQYF.

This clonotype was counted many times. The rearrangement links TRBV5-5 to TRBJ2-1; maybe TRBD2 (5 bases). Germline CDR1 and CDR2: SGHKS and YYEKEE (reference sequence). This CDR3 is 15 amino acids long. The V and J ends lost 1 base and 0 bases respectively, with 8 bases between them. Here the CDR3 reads CASSLRELSYNEQFF. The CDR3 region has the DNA TGTGCCAGCAGCTTGCGGGAACTCTCCTACAATGAGCAGTTCTTC.